The 3 T cell receptor beta chains listed next were all sequenced from one sample in a study of STAT5B mutations in CD4+ large granular lymphocyte leukemia. Method: immunoSEQ multiplex PCR; TCRdb's copy keeps in-frame clones and lacks some. The sample has about 2,700 clones; 70% to 80% are singletons. The sample was PBMCs. The receptor set was obtained from a woman between 65 and 79 years old with CD4+ T-cell large granular lymphocyte leukemia.

CDR3 sequence: CASNPGTSDNEQFF. For the CDR3, the DNA is TGCGCCAGTAACCCCGGGACTAGCGACAATGAGCAGTTCTTC. The chain is built from TRBV4-1 and TRBJ2-1; 10 bases align to TRBD2. Per the germline V gene, CDR1 is MGHRA and CDR2 is YSYEKL. The J segment lost 5 bases and the V segment lost 9 bases, leaving 7 bases of the junction unmatched. This CDR3 contains 14 residues.

The rearrangement joins TRBV27 to TRBJ1-5, with a weak D call TRBD1 (6 bases). This CDR3 is built from 16 residues. The V end lost 5 bases, the J end lost 0 bases, and 14 bases lay between the germline ends. The germline CDR1 and CDR2 sequences are MNHEY and SMNVEV (reference sequence). The CDR3 coding sequence is TGTGCCAGCAGTACTAGGGGGGACCTTAGCAATCAGCCCCAGCATTTT. This encodes CASSTRGDLSNQPQHF.

This chain links TRBV11-2 with TRBJ2-5; 7 bases match TRBD1. Unmatched junction bases numbered 9, after V lost 3 bases and J lost 5 bases. CDR1 is SGHAT, CDR2 FQNNGV, per germline. The CDR3 runs to 15 residues. CDR3 DNA: TGTGCCAGCAGCTTGGTCCCAGGGGGATGGGAGACCCAGTACTTC. Protein sequence: CASSLVPGGWETQYF.